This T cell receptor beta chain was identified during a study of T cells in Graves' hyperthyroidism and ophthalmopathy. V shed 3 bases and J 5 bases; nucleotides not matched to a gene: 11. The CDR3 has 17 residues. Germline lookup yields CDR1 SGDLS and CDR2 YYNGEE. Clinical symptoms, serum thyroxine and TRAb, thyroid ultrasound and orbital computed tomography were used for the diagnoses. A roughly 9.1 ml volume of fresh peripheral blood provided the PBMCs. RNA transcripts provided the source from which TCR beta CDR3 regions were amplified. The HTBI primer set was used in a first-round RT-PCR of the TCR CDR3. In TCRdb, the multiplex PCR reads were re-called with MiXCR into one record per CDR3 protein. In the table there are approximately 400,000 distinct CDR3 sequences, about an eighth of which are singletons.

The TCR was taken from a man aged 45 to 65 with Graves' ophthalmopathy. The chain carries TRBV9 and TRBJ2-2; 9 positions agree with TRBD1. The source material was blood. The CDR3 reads CASSGHPGQGVTGELFF. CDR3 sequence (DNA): TGTGCCAGCAGCGGACACCCGGGACAGGGCGTTACCGGGGAGCTGTTTTTT.